This T cell receptor (beta chain) was found in a study of shared clonotypes between healthy human individuals. Regarding the study as a whole: Non-shared clonotypes had lower generation probabilities than clonotypes shared by all four sorted-subset donors. Across a few donors, naive CD4 shared around 5%, naive CD8 more than 3%, memory CD4 roughly 2.2%, memory CD8 approximately 0.4%.

Germline CDR1 SGHRS, CDR2 YFSETQ. The ends lost 3 bases at V and 5 bases at J; junction bases unmatched: 3. This CDR3 contains 13 residues. Concerning this clone itself: Its target is unknown.

Produced via immunoSEQ multiplex PCR; TCRdb's table is partial and in-frame only. The sample comprises 1,500,000 or so clones, around 98.5% of which are singletons, and about 0.34% rests with the top ten. The chain combines TRBV5-1 with TRBJ2-7; the match to TRBD1 covers 9 bases. The sequence derives from a man younger than 45 in good health. The sequenced sample was naive CD4+ T cells sorted from blood. The subset is: CD45RA+ positively selected. This CDR3 reads CASSYRGPDEQYF. DNA for the CDR3: TGCGCCAGCAGCTACAGGGGGCCGGACGAGCAGTACTTC.